Shown below are 20 T cell receptor beta chains from a single sample sequenced in a study of blood T cell repertoires in COVID-19. The protocol was immunoSEQ multiplex PCR, while the TCRdb copy is restricted to in-frame clones and leaves out a portion. The sample yields 230,000 or so clones, 85% seen once. Sequences were obtained from PBMCs or T cells enriched from blood (not recorded which). These receptor sequences come from a woman aged 45 to 65 who had been exposed to COVID-19.

This CDR3 is CASSIRPPDRGNEKLFF. In DNA, the CDR3 is TGTGCCAGTAGTATCAGGCCGCCGGACAGGGGAAATGAAAAACTGTTTTTT. The chain uses TRBV19 and TRBJ1-4, with 9 bases aligning to TRBD1. The J segment lost 5 bases and the V segment lost 3 bases, leaving 10 bases of the junction unmatched. The germline V gene has CDR1 LNHDA and CDR2 SQIVND (reference sequence). The length of the CDR3 is 17 residues.

This clone was observed a few times. The J gene is TRBJ1-1, the V gene TRBV6-2 or TRBV6-3; D is unresolved. V dropped 1 base and J dropped 4 bases, with 7 bases sitting between them. The CDR3 is 13 amino acids. The germline CDR1 and CDR2 sequences are MNHEY and SVGEGT. The CDR3 is CASSYFTVTEAFF. CDR3 bases: TGTGCCAGCAGTTACTTTACAGTCACTGAAGCTTTCTTT.

This clone was seen once. This sample also contains other DNA sequences that code for the same CDR3. V is TRBV28 and J is TRBJ1-1; D remains unclear. Germline V gene data show CDR1 as MDHEN and CDR2 as SYDVKM. Trimming cost V 3 bases and J 1 base, with 6 bases left between them. This CDR3 is built from 13 residues. The CDR3 bases are TGTGCCAGCAGTTTCCGGGGGAACACTGAAGCTTTCTTT. Translated: CASSFRGNTEAFF.

The chain recombines TRBV5-6 with TRBJ1-2, with 9 bases matching TRBD1. Per the germline V gene, CDR1 is SGHDT and CDR2 is YYEEEE. V trimming: 4 bases; J trimming: 3 bases; junction bases outside the gene matches: 7. The CDR3 is 15 residues long. CDR3 loop: CASSPWGQGDYGYTF. For the CDR3, the DNA is TGTGCCAGCAGCCCGTGGGGACAGGGAGACTATGGCTACACCTTC.

This clone was seen a single time. The gene calls are TRBV5-1 and TRBJ2-1; possible D gene TRBD2, 6 bases. Germline CDR1 is SGHRS and CDR2 is YFSETQ. The CDR3 totals 15 residues. V gave up 0 bases and J gave up 7 bases, with 14 bases separating them. The DNA for the CDR3 is TGCGCCAGCAGCTTGGGGACCCACGGAGGGAATGAGCAGTTCTTC. Its protein is CASSLGTHGGNEQFF.

The rearrangement links TRBV5-1 to TRBJ1-2; weak D call: TRBD1 (6 bases). This CDR3 spans 14 amino acids. V lost 0 bases and J lost 6, with 12 bases in between. Germline V gene sequence: CDR1 SGHRS, CDR2 YFSETQ. In DNA form, the CDR3 reads TGCGCCAGCAGCTTGGACAGGGTAACTCATGGCTACACCTTC. Amino acid sequence: CASSLDRVTHGYTF.

This clone was observed a handful of times. The same CDR3 is also encoded by other DNA sequences in this sample. The V and J genes are TRBV6-1 and TRBJ1-2; weak D call: TRBD1 (5 bases). Trimming removed 0 bases at V and 4 bases at J, with 6 bases between. Germline-derived CDR1 and CDR2 are MNHNS and SASEGT. This CDR3 region has 13 residues. This CDR3 reads CASSEAGGYGYTF. The CDR3 DNA follows: TGTGCCAGCAGTGAAGCGGGGGGCTATGGCTACACCTTC.

This chain links TRBV7-2 with TRBJ1-1; 8 positions match TRBD1. Germline CDR1 reads SGHTA; CDR2 reads FQGNSA. Trimming took 7 bases from V and 1 from J; bases not matched to a gene: 11. This CDR3 has 16 amino acids. The CDR3 sequence is CASILLRGLGNTEAFF. CDR3 sequence (DNA): TGTGCCAGCATCCTCCTCAGGGGGCTTGGGAACACTGAAGCTTTCTTT.

This clone was counted a few times. V usage is TRBV6-5 and J usage is TRBJ2-1; no clear D gene. The V end lost 0 bases, the J end lost 5 bases, and 5 bases lay between the germline ends. Germline V lookup: CDR1 MNHEY, CDR2 SVGAGI. The CDR3 loop spans 13 amino acids. Here the CDR3 DNA reads TGTGCCAGCAGTTACTCGGCCGACAATGAGCAGTTCTTC. Protein: CASSYSADNEQFF.

The genes are TRBV27 and TRBJ2-2; D is perhaps TRBD2 (5 bases). CDR3 length equals 13 residues. Germline CDR1 reads MNHEY; CDR2 reads SMNVEV (reference sequence). CDR3 nucleotide sequence: TGTGCTATTCGACTACCTTCCACCGGGGAGCTGTTTTTT. It is translated as CAIRLPSTGELFF.

This rearrangement joins TRBV3-1 (or the pseudogene TRBV3-2) to TRBJ1-3; D perhaps matches TRBD1 (5 bases). The germline V gene has CDR1 LGHDT and CDR2 YNNKEL (reference sequence). This CDR3 comprises 14 residues. V was cut by 3 bases and J by 2 bases, with 8 bases left in between. The CDR3 coding sequence is TGTGCCAGCAGCCATCCAGGGACTGGAAACACCATATATTTT. It specifies CASSHPGTGNTIYF.

This clone was detected only once. The chain links TRBV29-1 to TRBJ2-3; TRBD2 might be the D (5 bases). Per the germline V gene, CDR1 is SQVTM and CDR2 is ANQGSEA. The V gene lost 8 bases and the J gene lost 4 bases, with 19 bases spanning the gap. The CDR3 is 14 residues long. The CDR3 region has the DNA TGCAGCCCAAGCCGAACGGGGTGGCCAGATACGCAGTATTTT. Amino acids: CSPSRTGWPDTQYF.

This clone is a singleton in its sample. CDR3 sequence (DNA): TGTGCCAGCAGCCGTCCCATGGGGAGGGGGGATTCACCCCTCCACTTT. Translation: CASSRPMGRGDSPLHF. This chain links TRBV3-1 (or the pseudogene TRBV3-2) with TRBJ1-6; TRBD1 might be the D (6 bases). This CDR3 has 16 amino acids. CDR1 LGHDT and CDR2 YNNKEL come from the germline V gene (reference sequence). The V end was cut by 4 bases, the J end by 8 bases, with 18 bases between.

V usage is TRBV7-9 and J usage is TRBJ1-4, with 9 bases matching TRBD1. CDR1 is SEHNR and CDR2 is FQNEAQ in the germline V gene (reference sequence). CDR3 length: 14 amino acids. V shed 7 bases and J 6 bases; nucleotides not matched to a gene: 6. CDR3 coding DNA: TGTGCCAGCACAACCGGGACAGGGTATGAAAAACTGTTTTTT. The encoded protein is CASTTGTGYEKLFF.

V is TRBV18 and J is TRBJ2-1; 8 bases line up with TRBD2. CDR3 length: 17 amino acids. The germline gives CDR1 KGHSH, CDR2 LQKENI. Trimming took 0 bases from V and 11 from J; bases not matched to a gene: 15. CDR3 in DNA: TGTGCCAGCTCACCACCCTCTCGGGGGGGCCAGGGTGGTAAGCAGTTCTTC. Protein: CASSPPSRGGQGGKQFF.

This clone occurred a few times. CDR3 sequence: CASQEDFMNTEAFF. The DNA for the CDR3 is TGTGCCAGCCAGGAAGATTTTATGAACACTGAAGCTTTCTTT. The rearrangement links TRBV18 to TRBJ1-1; D uncertain. The CDR3 consists of 14 residues. Germline values: CDR1 KGHSH, CDR2 LQKENI. Trimming shortened V by 8 bases and J by 0 bases, and 13 bases separated the two germline ends.

In this sample, this clone turned up many times. The chain links TRBV2 to TRBJ2-7; no reliable D call. The CDR3 length is 14 residues. Germline-derived CDR1 and CDR2 are SNHLY and FYNNEI. The V end was cut by 7 bases, the J end by 0 bases, with 13 bases between. The CDR3 region has the DNA TGTGCCAGCATCCGGAGCCACTTCTCCTACGAGCAGTACTTC. Translating gives CASIRSHFSYEQYF.

V is TRBV6-2 or TRBV6-3 and J is TRBJ2-7; D is unresolved. Trimming cost V 2 bases and J 0 bases, with 8 bases left between them. CDR1 and CDR2 from the germline V gene are MNHEY and SVGEGT. The CDR3 consists of 14 residues. In DNA, the CDR3 is TGTGCCAGCAGTTACGACTTCAGCTCCTACGAGCAGTACTTC. This gives the protein CASSYDFSSYEQYF.

The V call is TRBV10-3, the J call TRBJ1-1; 9 bases are shared with TRBD1. V lost 5 bases and J lost 1; bases outside the gene matches: 14. Germline V gives CDR1 ENHRY, CDR2 SYGVKD. The CDR3 runs to 18 residues. CDR3 sequence: CAISPGQGGIRRNTEAFF. The CDR3 nucleotides read TGTGCCATCAGTCCGGGACAGGGTGGTATCCGAAGGAACACTGAAGCTTTCTTT.

This chain links TRBV10-2 with TRBJ1-1; no clear D gene. Germline V gene data show CDR1 as WSHSY and CDR2 as SAAADI. V was trimmed by 6 bases and J by 2 bases, leaving 7 bases between them. CDR3 length equals 12 residues. The CDR3 DNA is TGCGCCAGCAGCCCCACAAACACTGAAGCTTTCTTT. This translates into CASSPTNTEAFF.